This T cell receptor (beta chain) was found in a study of PD-1 blockade in mismatch repair-deficient tumors. Study in general: All were previously treated, progressing patients with some twelve mismatch repair-deficient cancer types.

All patients were mismatch repair deficient, assessed by either PCR or immunohistochemistry. The TCR-sequenced patients were three responders to pembrolizumab. With respect to this clone: Antigen: not known.

Sequencing used immunoSEQ multiplex PCR; TCRdb keeps in-frame clones, though not all of them. The repertoire consists of 120,000 or so clones, with approximately 90% occurring once and the leading ten covering approximately 12%. Regarding the study as a whole: After pembrolizumab, tumor-resident clones rose rapidly, then generally contracted before radiologic responses.

V was pared by 2 bases and J by 8 bases, with 12 bases between. The CDR3 consists of 14 residues. The germline V gene has CDR1 MNHNY and CDR2 SVGAGI (reference sequence). Sample: peripheral blood, taken 44 weeks after starting pembrolizumab. The clonotype originates from an adult with mismatch repair-deficient cancer. This chain links TRBV6-6 with TRBJ1-4; a possible D gene is TRBD1 (5 bases). The CDR3 loop reads CASSYGGFYEKLFF. As DNA, the CDR3 is TGTGCCAGCAGTTACGGGGGGTTTTACGAAAAACTGTTTTTT.